This TCR beta chain is from a study of blood T cells in healthy people across ages. Overall study context: About one barcoded beta molecule per two T cells came from capture by template switching.

Primers used in a second PCR of about 7 to 12 cycles were a sample-barcoded 5' primer and a J-beta primer mix. TCRdb reprocessed the 5' RACE reads via MiXCR and lists one record per CDR3 protein. The sample has about 1 million distinct CDR3 sequences, over 35% seen once. Germline V gene lookup returns CDR1 SQVTM and CDR2 ANQGSEA. The CDR3 spans 17 residues. Trimming took 2 bases from V and 1 from J, leaving 18 bases between them. The specimen was blood. This TCR came from a woman aged 60-70 years in good health. This sequence joins TRBV29-1 and TRBJ2-4; tentative D call: TRBD2 (5 bases). In nucleotides, the CDR3 is TGCAGCGTTGAATTCGGTGGCGGGCCGGAGGCCAAAAACATTCAGTACTTC. Translation: CSVEFGGGPEAKNIQYF.